The 28 T cell receptor beta chains below were found in one sample sequenced in a study of shared clonotypes between healthy human individuals. The data were produced by immunoSEQ multiplex PCR, yet TCRdb's version contains in-frame clones alone and is incomplete. The repertoire consists of 500,000 to 550,000 clones, with roughly 95% occurring once and the leading ten covering about 0.064%. Sequencing was performed on naive CD4+ T cells sorted from blood. Documented subset: CD45RA+ positively selected. The receptors originated from a woman younger than 45 in good health.

The chain's CDR3 is CASSPRDTSQETQYF. The CDR3, as DNA: TGTGCCAGCAGTCCCCGGGACACCTCCCAAGAGACCCAGTACTTC. The chain links TRBV6-5 to TRBJ2-5, with D possibly TRBD1 on 6 matching bases. The CDR3 loop spans 15 amino acids. Germline-derived CDR1 and CDR2 are MNHEY and SVGAGI. Deletions cut 5 bases from V and 1 base from J, with 14 bases between.

The J gene is TRBJ2-2, the V gene TRBV7-8; tentative D call: TRBD1 (5 bases). Germline lookup yields CDR1 SGHVS and CDR2 FQNEAQ. The CDR3 is 14 residues long. V was clipped by 5 bases and J by 6 bases, with 13 bases between them. CDR3 DNA sequence: TGTGCCAGCAGCGCCTATCAGGGCTCCGGGGAGCTGTTTTTT. Encoded protein: CASSAYQGSGELFF.

This chain joins TRBV4-1 and TRBJ2-7; a weak D match, TRBD2 (5 bases). The CDR3 runs to 16 residues. The germline V and J ends were trimmed by 5 bases and 5 bases, with 22 bases remaining between them. Germline-derived CDR1 and CDR2 are MGHRA and YSYEKL. Here the CDR3 reads CASSSRSRVGWNEQYF. The CDR3 DNA reads TGCGCCAGCAGCTCAAGATCGAGGGTTGGATGGAACGAGCAGTACTTC.

The V and J genes are TRBV9 and TRBJ1-5, with D possibly matching TRBD1 (5 bases). This CDR3 region has 18 residues. CDR1 and CDR2 (germline): SGDLS, YYNGEE. The ends were cut back, 4 bases at V and 0 bases at J, with 20 bases in the middle. CDR3: CASSRNQTDGNSNQPQHF. The DNA for the CDR3 is TGTGCCAGCAGCCGAAATCAGACAGATGGGAATAGCAATCAGCCCCAGCATTTT. Variable domain in full (rest from reference TRBV9 and TRBJ1-5): DSGVTQTPKHLITATGQRVTLRCSPRSGDLSVYWYQQSLDQGLQFLIQYYNGEERAKGNILERFSAQQFPDLHSELNLSSLELGDSALYFCASSRNQTDGNSNQPQHFGDGTRLSIL.

The chain carries TRBV5-1 and TRBJ2-7; D is unclear. Trimming removed 0 bases at V and 4 bases at J, with 11 bases between. From germline, CDR1 is SGHRS and CDR2 YFSETQ. This CDR3 contains 14 residues. The CDR3 region has the DNA TGCGCCAGCAGCTTGGAGGCAGAGAAATACGAGCAGTACTTC. Its protein is CASSLEAEKYEQYF.

V gene TRBV7-9 combines with J gene TRBJ2-7; the D gene could be TRBD1 or TRBD2 (6 bases each). The CDR3 has 14 residues. Germline V gene data show CDR1 as SEHNR and CDR2 as FQNEAQ (reference sequence). V lost 7 bases, J lost 2 bases, and 15 bases lay in between. The CDR3 loop reads CASTLTGATYEQYF. Here the CDR3 DNA reads TGTGCCAGCACCCTAACGGGGGCTACCTACGAGCAGTACTTC.

This chain links TRBV27 with TRBJ2-7; 12 nucleotides line up with TRBD2. The V segment lost 5 bases and the J segment 5 bases; nucleotides outside the gene matches: 7. The germline gives CDR1 MNHEY, CDR2 SMNVEV (reference sequence). The CDR3 covers 15 residues. The CDR3 DNA sequence: TGTGCCAGCAGTCCCCGGACTAGCGGGATCAACGAGCAGTACTTC. It translates to CASSPRTSGINEQYF.

The chain recombines TRBV7-6 with TRBJ1-2; 12 nucleotides align to TRBD1. There are 16 residues in the CDR3. Germline loops: CDR1 SGHVS, CDR2 FNYEAQ. V was clipped by 3 bases and J by 5 bases; unmatched bases: 7. The CDR3 DNA reads TGTGCCAGCAGCTTTGGGACAGGGGGCGATTTGTATGGCTACACCTTC. Translating it yields CASSFGTGGDLYGYTF.

This chain links TRBV6-1 with TRBJ1-1; TRBD1 aligns across 8 bases. V shed 0 bases and J 5 bases; nucleotides not matched to a gene: 11. The CDR3 spans 17 residues. From germline, CDR1 is MNHNS and CDR2 SASEGT. The CDR3 coding sequence is TGTGCCAGCAGTGAAGCAAGTCCAGGACAGGGTTGGACTGAAGCTTTCTTT. It is translated as CASSEASPGQGWTEAFF.

The chain has TRBV13 and TRBJ2-7, with 9 nucleotides matching TRBD2. The germline V gene encodes CDR1 PRHDT and CDR2 FYEKMQ (reference sequence). This CDR3 comprises 17 residues. V was pared by 2 bases and J by 1 base, with 9 bases of the junction left unmatched. This CDR3 is CASSLIRPGLASYEQYF. In DNA form, the CDR3 reads TGTGCCAGCAGCTTAATACGGCCGGGACTAGCTTCCTACGAGCAGTACTTC.

This sequence joins TRBV11-2 and TRBJ2-1; 8 bases line up with TRBD1. This CDR3 has 17 amino acids. Germline V gene lookup returns CDR1 SGHAT and CDR2 FQNNGV. V gave up 1 base and J gave up 4 bases; unmatched junction bases: 9. CDR3 DNA: TGTGCCAGCAGCTTAGTTAGAAACACAGGGGGATACAATGAGCAGTTCTTC. This translates into CASSLVRNTGGYNEQFF.

The chain is built from TRBV30 and TRBJ2-5; 12 nucleotides agree with TRBD2. The J call is doubtful: the DNA matches TRBJ2-7 better. The CDR3 is 14 amino acids. Germline CDR1 GTSNPN, CDR2 SVGIG (reference sequence). The DNA for the CDR3 is TGTGCCTGGGGTGCTAGCGGGAGGGCCTACGAGCAGTACTTC. Residues: CAWGASGRAYEQYF.

The chain uses TRBV14 and TRBJ2-1, with D perhaps matching TRBD1 (5 bases). With 1 base removed from V and 15 bases from J, the gap between germline ends came to 16 bases. Per germline, CDR1 SGHDN and CDR2 FVKESK. There are 13 residues in the CDR3. CDR3: CASSQGLGERGFF. The CDR3 region has the DNA TGTGCCAGCAGCCAAGGGTTGGGCGAAAGGGGGTTCTTC.

Points on this clone: This CDR3 is also generated by other DNA sequences in the sample. The chain uses TRBV5-1 and TRBJ1-1; the D is unclear. The CDR3 has 14 amino acids. V shed 0 bases and J shed 0 bases, with 6 bases lying between them. Germline CDR1 and CDR2: SGHRS and YFSETQ. This CDR3 is CASSLVGLNTEAFF. In DNA, the CDR3 is TGCGCCAGCAGCTTGGTAGGTTTGAACACTGAAGCTTTCTTT. The full variable domain, with the rest looked up from reference TRBV5-1 and TRBJ1-1, is KAGVTQTPRYLIKTRGQQVTLSCSPISGHRSVSWYQQTPGQGLQFLFEYFSETQRNKGNFPGRFSGRQFSNSRSEMNVSTLELGDSALYLCASSLVGLNTEAFFGQGTRLTVV.

CDR3 nucleotides: TGTGCCAGCGGACAGGACAACTCCTACGAGCAGTACTTC. This encodes CASGQDNSYEQYF. The V gene is TRBV2, the J gene TRBJ2-7; 7 bases agree with TRBD1. Looked up from germline, CDR1 is SNHLY and CDR2 is FYNNEI. The CDR3 has 13 residues. V gave up 8 bases and J gave up 0 bases; unmatched junction bases: 4.

The V gene is TRBV5-1, the J gene TRBJ2-7; 14 bases are a match to TRBD2. Germline V CDR1 and CDR2: SGHRS, YFSETQ. V lost 4 bases and J lost 3; bases outside the gene matches: 9. The CDR3 spans 17 residues. CDR3 DNA sequence: TGCGCCAGCAGCCCCGGGACTAGCGGGAGTACGGGCTACGAGCAGTACTTC. Translating gives CASSPGTSGSTGYEQYF.

The J gene is TRBJ1-4, the V gene TRBV27; D gene uncertain. The CDR3 extends over 17 amino acids. Germline V lookup: CDR1 MNHEY, CDR2 SMNVEV (reference sequence). V lost 6 bases to trimming and J lost 2 bases, with 19 bases between them. The chain's CDR3 is CASSHRPVGRTNEKLFF. The DNA for the CDR3 is TGTGCCAGCAGCCACCGCCCGGTCGGGAGGACTAATGAAAAACTGTTTTTT.

The chain uses TRBV6-5 and TRBJ2-2; D is unresolved. The CDR3 runs to 13 residues. Trimming removed 5 bases at V and 4 bases at J, with 8 bases between. Germline V gene lookup returns CDR1 MNHEY and CDR2 SVGAGI. This CDR3 reads CASSGGVTGELFF. The CDR3 DNA is TGTGCCAGCAGTGGCGGAGTCACCGGGGAGCTGTTTTTT.

This rearrangement joins TRBV2 to TRBJ1-4; D may be TRBD1 (5 bases). In germline, CDR1 is SNHLY, CDR2 FYNNEI. CDR3 size: 14 residues. V lost 9 bases and J 5 bases, leaving 16 bases between the germline ends. The CDR3 nucleotides read TGTGCCAGGGGAGGGCAGGGACCAAATGAAAAACTGTTTTTT. It encodes CARGGQGPNEKLFF. The full variable domain, its missing parts supplied by reference TRBV2 and TRBJ1-4, is EPEVTQTPSHQVTQMGQEVILRCVPISNHLYFYWYRQILGQKVEFLVSFYNNEISEKSEIFDDQFSVERPDGSNFTLKIRSTKLEDSAMYFCARGGQGPNEKLFFGSGTQLSVL.

This sequence joins TRBV9 and TRBJ1-1; 7 bases agree with TRBD1. V shed 5 bases, J shed 3 bases, and the junction held 7 bases outside the gene matches. Germline V lookup: CDR1 SGDLS, CDR2 YYNGEE. CDR3 size: 14 residues. The CDR3 nucleotides are TGTGCCAGCAGAGACCACAGGGGAGACACTGAAGCTTTCTTT. As protein: CASRDHRGDTEAFF.

The rearrangement joins TRBV11-2 to TRBJ2-7, with TRBD2 as a possible D gene (5 bases). CDR3 length equals 15 residues. Trimming left V 0 bases short and J 2 bases short, with 11 bases between. Germline CDR1 and CDR2: SGHAT and FQNNGV. In DNA form, the CDR3 reads TGTGCCAGCAGCTTAGATGTCGGGGTTCCCTACGAGCAGTACTTC. It codes for CASSLDVGVPYEQYF.

This chain links TRBV7-8 with TRBJ2-5; TRBD2 matches 10 bases. The J call may be wrong; the DNA end is better matched by TRBJ2-7. This CDR3 region has 15 residues. The germline V gene encodes CDR1 SGHVS and CDR2 FQNEAQ. CDR3 DNA sequence: TGTGCCAGCGGTTGGACTAGCGGAGGCTCCTACGAGCAGTACTTC. Its protein product is CASGWTSGGSYEQYF.

V usage is TRBV4-1 and J usage is TRBJ2-7; 7 positions match TRBD1. The CDR3 is made up of 17 amino acids. Trimming cost V 0 bases and J 2 bases; bases outside gene matches: 10. Germline V gene data show CDR1 as MGHRA and CDR2 as YSYEKL. The CDR3: CASSQDLGDRRPYEQYF. The CDR3, as DNA: TGCGCCAGCAGCCAAGATCTTGGGGACAGACGGCCCTACGAGCAGTACTTC.

CDR3 in DNA: TGTGCCAGCAGCAAGAGGGGACAGGGGTTTATTGCTAATGAAAAACTGTTTTTT. It is translated as CASSKRGQGFIANEKLFF. The V gene is TRBV7-2, the J gene TRBJ1-4, with 10 positions matching TRBD1. CDR1 and CDR2 from the germline V gene are SGHTA and FQGNSA. V gave up 5 bases and J gave up 3 bases; unmatched junction bases: 12. This CDR3 has 18 amino acids.

This chain joins TRBV11-2 and TRBJ2-7, with 7 bases fitting TRBD2. This CDR3 is 13 amino acids long. In germline, CDR1 is SGHAT, CDR2 FQNNGV. J lost 6 bases, V lost 5 bases, and 7 bases had no gene match. DNA for the CDR3: TGTGCCAGCAGCCTCGGACTAGAGCGCGAGCAGTACTTC. Its translation is CASSLGLEREQYF.

The gene calls are TRBV2 and TRBJ2-2; D remains ambiguous. The ends were cut back, 4 bases at V and 7 bases at J, with 10 bases in the middle. This CDR3 is built from 13 residues. Per the germline V gene, CDR1 is SNHLY and CDR2 is FYNNEI. The CDR3 loop reads CASSASERGELFF. In DNA form, the CDR3 reads TGTGCCAGCAGTGCCTCCGAGCGCGGGGAGCTGTTTTTT. Together with reference TRBV2 and TRBJ2-2, the CDR3 gives the full variable domain: EPEVTQTPSHQVTQMGQEVILRCVPISNHLYFYWYRQILGQKVEFLVSFYNNEISEKSEIFDDQFSVERPDGSNFTLKIRSTKLEDSAMYFCASSASERGELFFGEGSRLTVL.

The J gene is TRBJ2-3, the V gene TRBV12-5; 9 bases agree with TRBD1. The germline CDR1 and CDR2 sequences are LGHNT and FRNRAP. The CDR3 length is 16 residues. V shed 3 bases and J 3 bases; nucleotides not matched to a gene: 7. The CDR3 DNA follows: TGTGCTAGTGGTTTCAAACCGGGACAGGGAACAGATACGCAGTATTTT. Protein sequence: CASGFKPGQGTDTQYF.

This rearrangement joins TRBV2 to TRBJ1-4; D uncertain. The CDR3 length is 13 residues. The germline gives CDR1 SNHLY, CDR2 FYNNEI. The V end lost 6 bases, the J end lost 7 bases, and 12 bases lay between the germline ends. The CDR3 loop reads CASRGSRGEKLFF. CDR3 DNA sequence: TGTGCCAGCAGGGGCTCACGTGGTGAAAAACTGTTTTTT. Using reference TRBV2 and TRBJ1-4 for the parts outside the CDR3, the full variable domain is EPEVTQTPSHQVTQMGQEVILRCVPISNHLYFYWYRQILGQKVEFLVSFYNNEISEKSEIFDDQFSVERPDGSNFTLKIRSTKLEDSAMYFCASRGSRGEKLFFGSGTQLSVL.